The 23 T cell receptor beta chains in this list originate from one sample, sequenced in a study of tumor-infiltrating lymphocytes in oesophageal squamous cell carcinoma. MiXCR was run by TCRdb on the PCR reads, yielding one entry per CDR3 protein. This sample has about 10,000 distinct CDR3 sequences, with roughly 58% found just once. What was sequenced was esophageal tumor tissue. Source of these receptors: a female donor with esophageal squamous cell carcinoma.

This chain joins TRBV28 and TRBJ2-1; 11 nucleotides match TRBD2. Judging by the DNA end, TRBJ2-5 fits better; the J call may be wrong. Germline CDR1 is MDHEN and CDR2 is SYDVKM. The CDR3 sequence is 16 residues long. Written as DNA, the CDR3 is TGTGCCAGCAGTTCACGACTAGCGGGGACCCAAGAGACCCAGTACTTC. It yields the protein CASSSRLAGTQETQYF.

About this clonotype itself: This CDR3 is missing its conserved last phenylalanine or tryptophan, likely due to a read error. No DNA is shown, since the ends of the CDR3 on it are uncertain; the CDR3 is the one TCRdb lists. V usage is TRBV6-1 and J usage is TRBJ2-5; the table's D call of TRBD1 was not tested on the DNA. CDR1 is MNHNS, CDR2 SASEGT, per germline. Inclusive of both ends, the CDR3 amounts to 17 amino acids. The CDR3 loop reads CASSAAAGGNSPLHFGN.

In its sample, this clonotype was seen once. The rearrangement uses TRBV5-1 and TRBJ2-2; D is ambiguous. This CDR3 has 13 amino acids. The germline V and J ends were trimmed by 0 bases and 0 bases, with 0 bases remaining between them. In germline, CDR1 is SGHRS, CDR2 YFSETQ. CDR3 sequence: CASSLANTGELFF. The CDR3 nucleotides are TGCGCCAGCAGCTTGGCGAACACCGGGGAGCTGTTTTTT.

Only one count was recorded for this clonotype. J is TRBJ2-1 and V is TRBV7-8; the D call may be TRBD1 or TRBD2 (5 bases each). Trimming shortened V by 5 bases and J by 2 bases, and 16 bases separated the two germline ends. CDR3 length equals 16 residues. From germline, CDR1 is SGHVS and CDR2 FQNEAQ. The CDR3 is CASSGRGDPAYNEQFF. In nucleotides, the CDR3 is TGTGCCAGCAGCGGACGAGGGGACCCGGCCTACAATGAGCAGTTCTTC.

This clonotype occurred a few times. The CDR3 does not close with the conserved phenylalanine or tryptophan, likely indicating a read error. The limits of the CDR3 on the DNA are not certain, so only TCRdb's listed CDR3 is given. This chain connects TRBV28 to TRBJ2-7; the table's TRBD1 call for D was not verified on the DNA. The germline CDR1 and CDR2 sequences are MDHEN and SYDVKM. Inclusive of both ends, the CDR3 amounts to 15 amino acids. The CDR3 loop reads CASSTRGRGPTSSTS.

This chain connects TRBV7-9 to TRBJ2-1, with TRBD1 as a possible D gene (6 bases). The J call may be mistaken, given a closer DNA end match to TRBJ2-5. Looked up from germline, CDR1 is SEHNR and CDR2 is FQNEAQ (reference sequence). The CDR3 contains 19 residues. Here the CDR3 reads CASSFLTGTVGAWRETQYF. CDR3 DNA sequence: TGTGCCAGCAGCTTTCTTACGGGTACAGTGGGGGCGTGGAGGGAGACCCAGTACTTC.

With regard to this clonotype: Since the CDR3 does not end with the conserved phenylalanine or tryptophan, this likely comes from a read error. No DNA is shown, since the ends of the CDR3 on it are uncertain; the CDR3 is the one TCRdb lists. This chain's CDR3 is CASSLGGGSFEQFFGA. This chain connects TRBV27 to TRBJ2-3; TRBD1 is the table's D call and was not checked against the DNA. Including both end residues, the CDR3 is 16 amino acids long. Germline V gives CDR1 MNHEY, CDR2 SMNVEV (reference sequence).

This clonotype was counted at least ten times. The chain employs TRBV11-3 and TRBJ2-1, with D perhaps TRBD2 (6 bases). The germline V gene has CDR1 SGHNT and CDR2 YENEEA. V was cut by 7 bases and J by 12 bases, with 16 bases left in between. The CDR3 covers 12 residues. CDR3 in DNA: TGTGCCAGCAAAGGGACTTCGCCGGGGCAGTTCTTC. Translating it yields CASKGTSPGQFF. The complete variable domain, with remaining parts taken from reference TRBV11-3 and TRBJ2-1, reads EAGVVQSPRYKIIEKKQPVAFWCNPISGHNTLYWYLQNLGQGPELLIRYENEEAVDDSQLPKDRFSAERLKGVDSTLKIQPAELGDSAVYLCASKGTSPGQFFGPGTRLTVL.

The chain uses TRBV7-6 and TRBJ2-1, with D possibly TRBD1 on 7 matching bases. V was pared by 0 bases and J by 4 bases, with 13 bases between. The CDR3 consists of 16 residues. Germline assignment: CDR1 SGHVS and CDR2 FNYEAQ. CDR3 in DNA: TGTGCCAGCAGCTTAGCGCAGGGGGGTGAATACAATGAGCAGTTCTTC. As protein: CASSLAQGGEYNEQFF.

This clonotype is medium-sized. The chain combines TRBV6-6 with TRBJ2-5, with D hard to call. V gave up 3 bases and J gave up 3 bases, with 20 bases separating them. The CDR3 has 17 residues. CDR1 is MNHNY and CDR2 is SVGAGI in the germline V gene (reference sequence). The DNA of the CDR3 is TGTGCCAGCAGTTATCGTCTTTCAGCGCAAAGTAAAGAGACCCAGTACTTC. Residues: CASSYRLSAQSKETQYF.

The chain has TRBV5-1 and TRBJ1-1; 7 bases are shared with TRBD1. This CDR3 spans 15 amino acids. V was pared by 3 bases and J by 1 base, with 6 bases of the junction left unmatched. From germline, CDR1 is SGHRS and CDR2 YFSETQ. This chain's CDR3 is CASSYGTAENTEAFF. DNA of the CDR3: TGCGCCAGCAGCTATGGGACAGCAGAGAACACTGAAGCTTTCTTT.

A few counts support this clonotype. V is TRBV12-3 or TRBV12-4 and J is TRBJ2-1; 10 bases are shared with TRBD2. The J call may be in error: the DNA end matches TRBJ2-7 better. The length of the CDR3 is 16 residues. CDR3 nucleotides: TGTGCCAGCAGAAGGACTAGCGGCCAAGGGGACCAGGAGCAGTACTTC. Protein sequence: CASRRTSGQGDQEQYF.

This clonotype counts as medium-sized. The chain is built from TRBV7-6 and TRBJ2-2; possible D gene TRBD2, 5 bases. Deletions cut 2 bases from V and 4 bases from J, with 11 bases between. The CDR3 runs 15 residues. Germline loops: CDR1 SGHVS, CDR2 FNYEAQ. For the CDR3, the DNA is TGTGCCAGCAGCTTATTAAGGAGCGGCACCGGGGAGCTGTTTTTT. Amino acids: CASSLLRSGTGELFF.

This clonotype has more than one count but fewer than ten. The chain links TRBV24-1 to TRBJ2-5, with D tentatively TRBD1 (6 bases). The CDR3 is 15 residues long. Deletions cut 2 bases from V and 1 base from J, with 10 bases between. CDR1 KGHDR and CDR2 SFDVKD come from the germline V gene. CDR3 residues: CATSDWQGSQETQYF. In DNA form, the CDR3 reads TGTGCCACCAGTGATTGGCAGGGGTCCCAAGAGACCCAGTACTTC.

The rearrangement links TRBV7-2 to TRBJ2-3; D perhaps matches TRBD1 (6 bases). The CDR3 totals 15 residues. Trimming cost V 2 bases and J 0 bases, with 9 bases left between them. Germline CDR1 reads SGHTA; CDR2 reads FQGNSA. The CDR3 DNA reads TGTGCCAGCAGCTTAACCAGGGGTAGCACAGATACGCAGTATTTT. Its translation: CASSLTRGSTDTQYF.

This clonotype is labeled large. This chain links TRBV7-9 with TRBJ2-7; 8 bases agree with TRBD1. CDR1 SEHNR and CDR2 FQNEAQ come from the germline V gene (reference sequence). The junction had 4 bases not matched to a gene; V was cut back by 1 base and J by 5 bases. This CDR3 contains 14 residues. CDR3: CASSLGTGSHEQYF. For the CDR3, the DNA is TGTGCCAGCAGCTTAGGGACAGGGAGCCACGAGCAGTACTTC.

The chain employs TRBV7-3 and TRBJ2-5; D call uncertain. Matching the DNA end better, TRBJ2-7 makes the J call doubtful. Germline V gives CDR1 SGHTA, CDR2 FQGTGA. This CDR3 has 14 residues. The CDR3 DNA follows: TGTGCCAGCAGCTTAACTCATGGCCCCTACGAGCAGTACTTC. It is translated as CASSLTHGPYEQYF.

J is TRBJ2-3 and V is TRBV7-4; D may be TRBD1 (6 bases). The end of the DNA aligns better with TRBJ1-1, so the J call may be wrong. The CDR3 is 14 residues long. From germline, CDR1 is SGHVT and CDR2 SQSDAQ. In nucleotides, the CDR3 is TGTGCCAGCAGCCACAGGGACTCGAACACTGAAGCTTTCTTT. Translation gives CASSHRDSNTEAFF.

The V call is TRBV7-4, the J call TRBJ2-5, with D perhaps being TRBD1 or TRBD2 (5 bases each). Judging by the DNA end, TRBJ2-1 fits better; the J call may be wrong. This CDR3 has 14 amino acids. Germline CDR1 SGHVT, CDR2 SQSDAQ. The CDR3 nucleotides are TGTGCCAGCAGCTTAGGGGGGAGTAGGAATGAGCAGTTCTTC. Amino acid sequence: CASSLGGSRNEQFF.

V gene TRBV28 combines with J gene TRBJ2-1, with D perhaps TRBD1 or TRBD2 (5 bases each). The germline gives CDR1 MDHEN, CDR2 SYDVKM. Between the trimmed V and J ends, which lost 8 bases and 1 base, there was a span of 18 bases. This CDR3 has 16 residues. The CDR3 sequence is CASLRGVYRSYNEQFF. The CDR3 DNA reads as TGTGCCAGCCTCAGAGGGGTATATCGTTCCTACAATGAGCAGTTCTTC.

This clonotype was seen a handful of times. The chain's CDR3 is CASEGGLGGYTF. CDR3 nucleotide sequence: TGTGCCAGCGAGGGGGGGTTGGGTGGCTACACCTTC. The genes are TRBV6-1 and TRBJ1-2; D perhaps matches TRBD1 (6 bases). CDR3 length: 12 residues. V lost 8 bases and J 7 bases, leaving 14 bases between the germline ends. The germline V gene encodes CDR1 MNHNS and CDR2 SASEGT.

This clonotype is medium-sized by share. The rearrangement uses TRBV7-6 and TRBJ2-7; 9 bases match TRBD2. Unmatched junction bases numbered 8, after V lost 5 bases and J lost 3 bases. The CDR3 runs to 15 residues. The germline gives CDR1 SGHVS, CDR2 FNYEAQ. CDR3 amino acids: CASSPEERGDYEQYF. CDR3 nucleotide sequence: TGTGCCAGCAGCCCGGAGGAGCGGGGGGACTACGAGCAGTACTTC.

The DNA for the CDR3 is TGTGCCAGCCTGGGGGCAAGTACTAGCGGGAGTGGTGAGCAGTTCTTC. It specifies CASLGASTSGSGEQFF. This sequence joins TRBV7-2 and TRBJ2-1; TRBD2 aligns across 11 bases. With 8 bases clipped from V and 9 bases from J, the junction kept 15 bases outside the gene matches. Germline CDR1 SGHTA, CDR2 FQGNSA. CDR3 length equals 16 residues.